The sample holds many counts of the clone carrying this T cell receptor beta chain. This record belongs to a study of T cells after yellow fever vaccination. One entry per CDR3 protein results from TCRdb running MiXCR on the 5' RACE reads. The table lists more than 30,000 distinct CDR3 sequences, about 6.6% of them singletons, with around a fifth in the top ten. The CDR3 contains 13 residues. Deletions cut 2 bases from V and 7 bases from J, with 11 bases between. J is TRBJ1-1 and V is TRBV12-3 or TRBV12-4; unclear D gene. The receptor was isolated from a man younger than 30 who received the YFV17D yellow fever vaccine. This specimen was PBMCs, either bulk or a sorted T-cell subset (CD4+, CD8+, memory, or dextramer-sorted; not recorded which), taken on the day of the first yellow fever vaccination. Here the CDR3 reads CASSLRHIGEAFF. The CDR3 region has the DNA TGTGCCAGCAGTTTAAGACATATAGGTGAAGCTTTCTTT.